The 20 T cell receptor beta chains in this list originate from one sample, sequenced in a study of T cells in women clearing cervical HPV infection. Profiled with immunoSEQ multiplex PCR; TCRdb holds only in-frame clones, not every one. In all, the sample yields fewer than 30,000 clones. Input material: blood buffy coat. Receptors originate from a woman aged 18 to 75 with a cervical HPV16 infection that either progressed to CIN3+ or cleared (not recorded which).

On this clone itself: The sequence runs out 3 residues before the end of the CDR3; the remainder is reconstructed from the germline J gene. V usage is TRBV2 and J usage is TRBJ2-3, with D maybe TRBD1 (6 bases). This CDR3 is built from 15 residues. CDR1 SNHLY and CDR2 FYNNEI come from the germline V gene. Incomplete CDR3 DNA: TGTGCCAGCAGATCCTGGACAGATAGCAATCAGCCG. This translates into CASRSWTDSNQP. The whole CDR3 is CASRSWTDSNQPQYF.

Comment on this clone: The read ends 3 residues before the CDR3 terminus; that terminus is restored from the germline J gene. V and J are TRBV5-4 and TRBJ1-1; 11 bases align to TRBD1. The CDR3 length is 16 residues. Trimming cost V 3 bases and J 6 bases; bases outside gene matches: 10. Germline V gives CDR1 SGHNT, CDR2 YYREEE (reference sequence). CDR3 amino acids: CASSSRDRGWGAEAFF. Partial CDR3 DNA: TGTGCCAGCAGCTCCCGGGACAGGGGGTGGGGAGCTGAA.

Turning to this clone: The observed sequence ends 3 residues before the CDR3 terminus, with the missing tail filled in from the germline J gene. The chain has TRBV20-1 and TRBJ2-1; TRBD2 matches 9 bases. The CDR3 spans 19 residues. Trimming cost V 2 bases and J 0 bases; bases outside gene matches: 14. CDR1 is DFQATT, CDR2 SNEGSKA, per germline (reference sequence). CDR3 DNA (partial): TGCAGTGCTAGATTAGCGGGGGTCCCAGGATCGAGCTCCTACAATGAG. Its protein product is CSARLAGVPGSSSYNE. The whole CDR3 sequence reads CSARLAGVPGSSSYNEQFF.

With regard to this clone: The CDR3 end lies 3 residues beyond the end of the read and is filled in from the germline J gene. The chain recombines TRBV7-8 with TRBJ2-3, with 8 bases lining up with TRBD1. The V gene's germline CDR1 is SGHVS and CDR2 FQNEAQ. The CDR3 consists of 14 residues. The CDR3 protein is CASRAGQDQETQYF. The sequenced part of the CDR3 DNA is TGTGCCAGCAGGGCGGGACAGGACCAAGAGACG.

Comment on this clone: The sequence runs out 3 residues before the end of the CDR3; the remainder is reconstructed from the germline J gene. The V gene is TRBV7-9, the J gene TRBJ1-5; D not certain. The length of the CDR3 is 13 residues. Trimming shortened V by 5 bases and J by 2 bases, and 7 bases separated the two germline ends. Per the germline V gene, CDR1 is SEHNR and CDR2 is FQNEAQ (reference sequence). Here the CDR3 reads CASSQQRNQPQHF. The CDR3 bases that were read are TGTGCCAGCAGCCAACAGCGCAATCAGCCC.

Turning to this clone: The missing CDR3 end, 3 residues past where the read stops, is filled in from the germline J gene. The chain combines TRBV9 with TRBJ2-7; 8 nucleotides line up with TRBD2. In germline, CDR1 is SGDLS, CDR2 YYNGEE. With 2 bases clipped from V and 0 bases from J, the junction kept 4 bases outside the gene matches. CDR3 length: 15 amino acids. CDR3 sequence reads: CASSVTSGDSYEQYF. The sequenced CDR3 bases are TGTGCCAGCAGCGTTACTAGCGGAGACTCCTACGAG.

The CDR3: CSAGTRDRAFF. The DNA read from the CDR3 is TGCAGTGCTGGGACCCGGGACAGG. This chain connects TRBV20-1 to TRBJ1-1; 8 bases line up with TRBD1. The read comes to an end 3 residues before the CDR3 does, leaving the germline J gene to fill in the end. The CDR3 has 11 residues. Per germline, CDR1 DFQATT and CDR2 SNEGSKA (reference sequence).

About this clone itself: The CDR3 end lies 3 residues beyond the end of the read and is filled in from the germline J gene. The rearrangement links TRBV7-2 to TRBJ2-3; 8 nucleotides agree with TRBD2. CDR3 size: 13 residues. CDR1 and CDR2 (germline): SGHTA, FQGNSA. Partial CDR3 DNA: TGTGCCAGCAGCCTAGAAGCGGGAGAGACG. It is translated as CASSLEAGET. The entire CDR3 protein reads CASSLEAGETQYF.

Notes on this clone: The read halts 3 residues ahead of the CDR3 end, with the missing end drawn from the germline J gene. The V call is TRBV7-8, the J call TRBJ2-5; TRBD2 matches at 11 bases. The ends lost 2 bases at V and 2 bases at J; junction bases unmatched: 4. The CDR3 runs 16 residues. Germline-derived CDR1 and CDR2 are SGHVS and FQNEAQ. The CDR3 region is CASSLQIAGGQETQYF. Partial CDR3 DNA: TGTGCCAGCAGCTTACAGATAGCGGGGGGGCAAGAGACC. Using reference TRBV7-8 and TRBJ2-5 for the parts outside the CDR3, the full variable domain is GAGVSQSPRYKVAKRGQDVALRCDPISGHVSLFWYQQALGQGPEFLTYFQNEAQLDKSGLPSDRFFAERPEGSVSTLKIQRTQQEDSAVYLCASSLQIAGGQETQYFGPGTRLLVL.

Note on this clone: The CDR3 end is not reached by the read, which stops 3 residues before it; the germline J gene fills it in. The chain joins TRBV11-3 to TRBJ2-5, with 9 bases lining up with TRBD2. This CDR3 is 15 amino acids long. Germline V lookup: CDR1 SGHNT, CDR2 YENEEA. V was pared by 1 base and J by 2 bases, with 2 bases of the junction left unmatched. CDR3: CASSLGLAGQETQYF. CDR3 bases read: TGTGCCAGCAGCTTAGGGCTAGCGGGGCAAGAGACC.

About this clone: The read comes to an end 3 residues before the CDR3 does, leaving the germline J gene to fill in the end. The genes are TRBV7-9 and TRBJ1-2; 10 bases align to TRBD1. Looked up from germline, CDR1 is SEHNR and CDR2 is FQNEAQ (reference sequence). The length of the CDR3 is 13 residues. CDR3 DNA (partial): TGTGCCAGCAGCCCGACAGGGGGCTTTGAC. Its protein is CASSPTGGFD. The CDR3, in full, reads CASSPTGGFDYTF.

As concerns this clone: The read ends 3 residues shy of where the CDR3 ends; the end is completed using the germline J gene. Other DNA sequences in the same sample also yield this CDR3. The chain combines TRBV5-1 with TRBJ1-3; 8 bases match TRBD1. CDR1 is SGHRS, CDR2 YFSETQ, per germline. This CDR3 is built from 14 residues. V lost 4 bases to trimming and J lost 3 bases; unmatched junction nucleotides: 3. CDR3 bases read: TGCGCCAGCAGCGAGGGACAGGTTGGAAACACC. This gives the protein CASSEGQVGNT. The complete CDR3 sequence is CASSEGQVGNTIYF.

Of note for this clone: The read is 3 residues too short to cover the CDR3 end, so that end is filled in from the germline J gene. The V and J genes are TRBV20-1 and TRBJ2-5, with 8 nucleotides matching TRBD2. The germline V gene has CDR1 DFQATT and CDR2 SNEGSKA (reference sequence). The CDR3 totals 16 residues. V shed 6 bases and J 2 bases; nucleotides not matched to a gene: 14. The CDR3 bases that were read are TGCAGTGCCACGCCCTTAGCGGGGCCTATACAAGAGACC. Translation: CSATPLAGPIQET. The whole CDR3 is CSATPLAGPIQETQYF.

With respect to this clone: The read ends 3 residues early relative to the CDR3; the germline J gene fills the gap. The gene calls are TRBV6-2 or TRBV6-3 and TRBJ2-7; no definite D call. Germline loops: CDR1 MNHEY, CDR2 SVGEGT. The length of the CDR3 is 15 residues. V lost 0 bases to trimming and J lost 0 bases, with 9 bases between them. The DNA read from the CDR3 is TGTGCCAGCAGTTACTCCCCATCAGGCTCCTACGAG. Translated: CASSYSPSGSYE. In full, the CDR3 reads CASSYSPSGSYEQYF.

Comment on this clone: The read ends 3 residues early relative to the CDR3; the germline J gene fills the gap. This chain links TRBV11-1 with TRBJ2-3; 8 positions agree with TRBD1. J was trimmed by 5 bases and V by 6 bases; bases with no gene match: 10. CDR3 length equals 15 residues. The germline gives CDR1 SGHAT, CDR2 FQDESV (reference sequence). CDR3 region: CASSSTGGKGDTQYF. The sequenced CDR3 bases are TGTGCCAGCAGTTCAACAGGGGGGAAAGGAGATACG. Based on the CDR3 plus reference TRBV11-1 and TRBJ2-3, the full variable domain is EAEVAQSPRYKITEKSQAVAFWCDPISGHATLYWYRQILGQGPELLVQFQDESVVDDSQLPKDRFSAERLKGVDSTLKIQPAELGDSAMYLCASSSTGGKGDTQYFGPGTRLTVL.

The CDR3 bases that were read are TGTGCCAGCAGCCCCATTAGGGGGGGCACTGAA. Protein: CASSPIRGGTE. The entire CDR3 is CASSPIRGGTEAFF. The chain employs TRBV11-2 and TRBJ1-1; weak D call: TRBD1 (6 bases). The DNA ends 3 residues before the CDR3 does, and the rest of the CDR3 is filled in from the germline J gene. V dropped 5 bases and J dropped 4 bases, with 14 bases sitting between them. CDR1 is SGHAT and CDR2 is FQNNGV in the germline V gene. The CDR3 loop spans 14 amino acids.

By frequency, this clone is medium-sized. Read coverage stops 3 residues before the CDR3 terminus; the germline J gene supplies the remainder. The rearrangement joins TRBV18 to TRBJ2-3; D possibly corresponds to TRBD2 (6 bases). This CDR3 is built from 16 residues. V was trimmed by 2 bases and J by 4 bases, leaving 16 bases between them. Per germline, CDR1 KGHSH and CDR2 LQKENI. The part of the CDR3 DNA that was read is TGTGCCAGCTCACCATCCGCGGGGAATTTAGCAGATACG. It is translated as CASSPSAGNLADT. The whole CDR3 region reads CASSPSAGNLADTQYF.

As to this clone: From the germline J gene comes the end of the CDR3, since the read stops 3 residues before it. The V call is TRBV20-1, the J call TRBJ2-3, with D possibly TRBD1 on 6 matching bases. The V gene's germline CDR1 is DFQATT and CDR2 SNEGSKA (reference sequence). This CDR3 spans 16 amino acids. The CDR3 protein is CSASPRGLRGNQPQYF. The part of the CDR3 DNA that was read is TGCAGTGCTAGTCCCAGGGGCCTCCGGGGCAATCAGCCG.

As regards this clone: The read halts 3 residues ahead of the CDR3 end, with the missing end drawn from the germline J gene. The genes are TRBV16 and TRBJ1-2; TRBD1 matches 8 bases. J gave up 6 bases and V 4 bases, and 10 bases lay outside the gene matches. Germline values: CDR1 KGHSY, CDR2 FQNENV. This CDR3 contains 15 residues. The CDR3 here is CASSLALDRVDGYTF. The CDR3 DNA, read in part, is TGTGCCAGCAGCCTCGCTCTGGACAGGGTGGATGGC.

Comments on this clone: The CDR3 is cut off 3 residues early in the read; its end comes from the germline J gene. The rearrangement uses TRBV19 and TRBJ2-2; 7 positions agree with TRBD2. Per the germline V gene, CDR1 is LNHDA and CDR2 is SQIVND (reference sequence). V gave up 7 bases and J gave up 2 bases; unmatched junction bases: 10. This CDR3 comprises 16 residues. CDR3 DNA, as far as it was read: TGTGCCAGTAAGCCGACGGGACTATATAACACCGGGGAG. Translated, it gives CASKPTGLYNTGE. The entire CDR3 reads CASKPTGLYNTGELFF. The full variable domain, its missing parts supplied by reference TRBV19 and TRBJ2-2, is DGGITQSPKYLFRKEGQNVTLSCEQNLNHDAMYWYRQDPGQGLRLIYYSQIVNDFQKGDIAEGYSVSREKKESFPLTVTSAQKNPTAFYLCASKPTGLYNTGELFFGEGSRLTVL.